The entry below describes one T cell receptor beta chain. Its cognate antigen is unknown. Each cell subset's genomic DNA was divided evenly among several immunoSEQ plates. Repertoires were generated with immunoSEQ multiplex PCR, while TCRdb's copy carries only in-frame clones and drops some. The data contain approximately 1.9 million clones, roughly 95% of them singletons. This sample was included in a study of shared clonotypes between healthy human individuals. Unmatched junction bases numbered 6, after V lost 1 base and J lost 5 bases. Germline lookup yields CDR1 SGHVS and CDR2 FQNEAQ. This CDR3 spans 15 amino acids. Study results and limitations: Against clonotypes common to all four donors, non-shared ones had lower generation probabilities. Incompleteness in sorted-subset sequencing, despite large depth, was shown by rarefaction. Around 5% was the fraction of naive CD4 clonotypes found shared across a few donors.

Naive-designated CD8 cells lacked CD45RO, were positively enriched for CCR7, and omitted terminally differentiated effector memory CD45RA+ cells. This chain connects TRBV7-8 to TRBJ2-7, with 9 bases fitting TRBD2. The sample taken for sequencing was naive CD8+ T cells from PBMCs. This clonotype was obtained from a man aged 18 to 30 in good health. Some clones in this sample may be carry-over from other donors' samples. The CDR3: CASSLVRGRADEQYF. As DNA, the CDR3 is TGTGCCAGCAGCTTAGTGCGCGGGAGGGCCGACGAGCAGTACTTC.